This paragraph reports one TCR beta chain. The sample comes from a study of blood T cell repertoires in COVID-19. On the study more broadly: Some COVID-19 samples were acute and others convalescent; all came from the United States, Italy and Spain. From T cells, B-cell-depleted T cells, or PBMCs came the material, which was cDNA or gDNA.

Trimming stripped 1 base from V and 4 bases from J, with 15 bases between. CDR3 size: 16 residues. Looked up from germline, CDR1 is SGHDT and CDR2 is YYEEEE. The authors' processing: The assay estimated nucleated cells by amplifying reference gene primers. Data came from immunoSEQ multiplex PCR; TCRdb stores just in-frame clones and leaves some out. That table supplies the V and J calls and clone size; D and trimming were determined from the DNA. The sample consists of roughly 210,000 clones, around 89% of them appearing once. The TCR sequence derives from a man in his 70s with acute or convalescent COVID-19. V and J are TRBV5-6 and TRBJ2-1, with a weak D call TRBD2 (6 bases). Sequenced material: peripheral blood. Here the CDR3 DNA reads TGTGCCAGCAGCTTGAAGCCAGCGGGCAAGTACAATGAGCAGTTCTTC. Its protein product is CASSLKPAGKYNEQFF.